The present T cell receptor (beta chain) was sequenced within a study of shared clonotypes between healthy human individuals. The wider study: Each donor's CD8 memory used one plate, CD8 naive two, each CD4 subset three. Whole-study results and caveats: In this cohort, only blood was sampled, and tissue repertoires likely differ. Read depth was anticipated to influence clonotype sharing among donors.

The donors, healthy adults who were HIV-negative, had experienced no recent acute infections or vaccinations. In regard to this clone: The antigen remains unidentified.

The length of the CDR3 is 12 residues. The germline V gene encodes CDR1 MNHEY and CDR2 SVGAGI. Trimming shortened V by 5 bases and J by 1 base, and 5 bases separated the two germline ends. Sequenced by immunoSEQ multiplex PCR; TCRdb stores in-frame clones only, minus some. The sample yields roughly 320,000 clones, around 87% seen once. The source material was memory CD8+ T cells sorted from blood. Subset indicated: CD45RO+ cells pooled with CCR7-negative TemRA cells. The gene calls are TRBV6-5 and TRBJ1-1; no firm D call. The clonotype was recovered from a man between 18 and 35 years old in good health. The DNA for the CDR3 is TGTGCCAGCAGTCGATGGAACACTGAAGCTTTCTTT. Its translation is CASSRWNTEAFF.